The following is a T cell receptor (beta chain) sequence with its context. It has no known antigen specificity. The record has no base qualities; no much larger clone is one base away. The data were taken from a study of blood T cell repertoires in COVID-19 (dated by TCRdb to about 2020). At the level of the whole study: The collaborator samples originated in the United States, Italy and Spain and spanned the acute and convalescent phases of COVID-19. Subjects who had been exposed to COVID-19, were actively infected with it, or had recovered from it provided the deeply sampled blood TCRbeta repertoires that made up the dataset. The sample metadata nearly always contained a de-identified subject ID, COVID-19 status, age in years and sex. Where available, HLA class I and class II types were taken from metadata supplied by the sample provider and were not determined by assay-based typing. A freely available public database, intended as a resource for researchers studying the immune response to SARS-CoV-2, is where the repertoires were released. The prospective study material was composed of cDNA or gDNA derived from T cells, B-cell-depleted T cells, or PBMCs. Samples came from the ongoing ImmuneRACE study (first 160 participants) plus 1,254 subjects from 6 global collaborators. Broader findings and caveats from the paper: Clinical and demographic metadata were provided uncurated, with the amount varying by source and participant.

In the prospective study, participants were 18 to 89 years old, resided in about two dozen geographic areas of the United States, and were enrolled through a virtual design. In the prospective study, cohorts were assigned on the basis of participant-reported clinical history obtained from a screening survey and a study questionnaire. Recovered participants in ImmuneRACE Cohort 3 were defined as having two consecutive negative NP/OP PCR tests, clearance from a healthcare professional, or resolution of symptoms. In the prospective study, mobile phlebotomists collected whole blood, serum and a nasopharyngeal or oropharyngeal swab from each participant. Participants in the prospective study had the option to provide additional blood draws and questionnaires over a 2-month period. Prospective study blood samples were shipped either frozen or at room temperature before DNA extraction. TCRbeta CDR3 regions were amplified from genomic DNA by means of the immunoSEQ Assay, a bias-controlled multiplex PCR. The study's own analysis went as follows. Nucleated cell counts per sample were estimated from amplification of reference gene primers within the assay. Sequence reads were collapsed and filtered to measure the absolute abundance of every unique TCRbeta CDR3 rearrangement. Productive Simpson clonality was computed per sample as the square root of Simpson's diversity index over productive rearrangements. Sourced from immuneACCESS, this table was stored by TCRdb with only in-frame sequences that have V and J called. A share of the clones is absent; for the studies checked, an unresolved V gene accounts for under half, and the remainder has no known explanation. V, J and clone size are those of that table, while D and trimming were read from the DNA. The sample table lists more than 200,000 clones, around nine tenths of them with a count of one. The top ten constitute 9.5% to 14% of the sample.

Material for sequencing was PBMCs or T cells enriched from blood (not recorded which). This receptor was taken from a man aged 25 to 45 who had recovered from COVID-19.

For the CDR3, the sequence is CAWSGGTGGAASYGYTF. At the DNA level, the sequence is TGTGCCTGGAGTGGGGGGACAGGGGGCGCGGCAAGCTATGGCTACACCTTC. The chain is made from TRBV30 and TRBJ1-2; the central 12 bases match TRBD1. CDR1 GTSNPN and CDR2 SVGIG were looked up in the germline V gene (reference sequence). The CDR3 spans 17 residues, from the cysteine through the phenylalanine. The CDR3 DNA has 51 bases and is translated from base 1. At the junction V is shortened by 1 base and J by 4 bases; bases outside the gene matches: 10.